This TCR beta chain derives from a study of PD-1 blockade in classical Hodgkin lymphoma. As to time point: cycle 4 day 1 (C4D1), after 5 to 7 weeks of nivolumab. Relapse after autologous stem cell transplantation occurred in every patient, and brentuximab vedotin exposure varied. Germline V gene lookup returns CDR1 SGHDN and CDR2 FVKESK. The CDR3 length is 15 residues. Points on this clone: Its antigen is not known. One junction end does not reproduce the germline sequence, and a read error may be involved.

Study results and caveats: The CD4+ diversity rise by C4D1 was clearest in complete responders.

This table comes from immunoSEQ multiplex PCR, and its TCRdb copy is limited to in-frame clones, with some not included. The table shows about 20,000 clones, with over 60% occurring only once. This sample comprised peripheral blood mononuclear cells (PBMCs), obtained before the fourth cycle of nivolumab. The sequence came from a human donor with classical Hodgkin lymphoma. The chain combines TRBV14 with TRBJ1-1; D perhaps matches TRBD1 (6 bases). CDR3 in DNA: TGTACCAGCAGTCCTTTACTACTACAGGGCTATGAAGCTTTCTTT. As protein: CTSSPLLLQGYEAFF.